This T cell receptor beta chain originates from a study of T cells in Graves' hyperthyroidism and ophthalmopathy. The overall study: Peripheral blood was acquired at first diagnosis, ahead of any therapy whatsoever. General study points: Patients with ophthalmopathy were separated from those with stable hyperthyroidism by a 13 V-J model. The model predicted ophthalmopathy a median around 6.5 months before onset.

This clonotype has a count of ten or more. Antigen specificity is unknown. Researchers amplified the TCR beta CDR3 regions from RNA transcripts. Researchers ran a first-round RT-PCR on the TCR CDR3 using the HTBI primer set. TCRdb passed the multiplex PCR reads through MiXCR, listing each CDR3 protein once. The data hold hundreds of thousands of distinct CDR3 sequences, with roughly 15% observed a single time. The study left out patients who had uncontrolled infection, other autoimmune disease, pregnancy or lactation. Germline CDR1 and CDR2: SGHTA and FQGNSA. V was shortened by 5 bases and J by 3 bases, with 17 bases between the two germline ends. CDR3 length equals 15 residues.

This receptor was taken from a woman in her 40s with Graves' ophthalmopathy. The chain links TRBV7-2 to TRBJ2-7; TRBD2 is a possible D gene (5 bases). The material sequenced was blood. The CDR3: CASSLQAASGYEQYF. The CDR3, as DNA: TGTGCCAGCAGCCTCCAGGCGGCGAGCGGCTACGAGCAGTACTTC.